The following is a TCR beta chain sequence with its context. Recovered status in Cohort 3 required two negative PCRs, clearance, or symptom resolution. Profiling relied on immunoSEQ multiplex PCR, and the TCRdb table lists in-frame clones only, not all of them. The repertoire holds 150,000 to 200,000 clones, with approximately 80% as singletons. This CDR3 is built from 16 residues. The V gene's germline CDR1 is MGHDK and CDR2 SYGVNS. The V and J ends lost 1 base and 1 base respectively, with 11 bases between them. The data derive from a study of blood T cell repertoires in COVID-19. About the research overall: The United States, Italy and Spain were the sources of the acute and convalescent COVID-19 samples.

The sample comprised PBMCs or T cells enriched from blood (not recorded which). The chain employs TRBV25-1 and TRBJ2-1, with D possibly being TRBD2 (5 bases). This receptor was obtained from a man between 50 and 59 years old who had recovered from COVID-19. CDR3 nucleotide sequence: TGTGCCAGCAGTGAATTAGAGGGATTATCCTACAATGAGCAGTTCTTC. It specifies CASSELEGLSYNEQFF. Together with reference TRBV25-1 and TRBJ2-1, the CDR3 gives the full variable domain: EADIYQTPRYLVIGTGKKITLECSQTMGHDKMYWYQQDPGMELHLIHYSYGVNSTEKGDLSSESTVSRIRTEHFPLTLESARPSHTSQYLCASSELEGLSYNEQFFGPGTRLTVL.